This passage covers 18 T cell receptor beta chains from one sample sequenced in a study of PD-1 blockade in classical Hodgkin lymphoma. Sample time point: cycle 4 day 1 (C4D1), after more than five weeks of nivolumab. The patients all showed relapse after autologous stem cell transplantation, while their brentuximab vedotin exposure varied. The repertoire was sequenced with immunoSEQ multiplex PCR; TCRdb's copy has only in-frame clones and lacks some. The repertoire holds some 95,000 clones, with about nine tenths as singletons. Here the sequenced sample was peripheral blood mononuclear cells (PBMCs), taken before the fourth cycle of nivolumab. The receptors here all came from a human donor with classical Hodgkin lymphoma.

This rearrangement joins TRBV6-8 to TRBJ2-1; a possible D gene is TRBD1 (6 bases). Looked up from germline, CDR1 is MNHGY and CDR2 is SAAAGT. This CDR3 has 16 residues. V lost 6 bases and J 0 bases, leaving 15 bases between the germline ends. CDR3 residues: CASRWTDSNSYNEQFF. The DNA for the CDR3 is TGTGCCAGCAGATGGACAGATTCCAACTCCTACAATGAGCAGTTCTTC.

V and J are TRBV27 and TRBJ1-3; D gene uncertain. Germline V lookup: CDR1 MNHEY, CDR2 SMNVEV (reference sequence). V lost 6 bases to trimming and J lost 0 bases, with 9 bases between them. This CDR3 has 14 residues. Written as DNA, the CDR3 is TGTGCCAGCAGGGAGGGAATCTCTGGAAACACCATATATTTT. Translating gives CASREGISGNTIYF.

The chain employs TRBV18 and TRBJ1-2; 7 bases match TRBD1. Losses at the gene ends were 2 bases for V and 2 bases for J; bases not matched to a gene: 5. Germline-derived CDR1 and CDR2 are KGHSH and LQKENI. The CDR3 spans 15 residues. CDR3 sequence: CASSPSAQGNYGYTF. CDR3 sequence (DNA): TGTGCCAGCTCACCAAGCGCACAGGGGAACTATGGCTACACCTTC. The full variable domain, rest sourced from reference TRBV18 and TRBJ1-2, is NAGVMQNPRHLVRRRGQEARLRCSPMKGHSHVYWYRQLPEEGLKFMVYLQKENIIDESGMPKERFSAEFPKEGPSILRIQQVVRGDSAAYFCASSPSAQGNYGYTFGSGTRLTVV.

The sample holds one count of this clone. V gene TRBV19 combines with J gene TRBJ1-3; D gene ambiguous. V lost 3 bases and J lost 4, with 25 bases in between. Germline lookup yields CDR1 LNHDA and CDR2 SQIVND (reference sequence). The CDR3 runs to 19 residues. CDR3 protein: CASSIYLVRTEYLGNTIYF. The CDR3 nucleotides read TGTGCCAGTAGTATTTACCTGGTTCGGACGGAGTACTTGGGAAACACCATATATTTT.

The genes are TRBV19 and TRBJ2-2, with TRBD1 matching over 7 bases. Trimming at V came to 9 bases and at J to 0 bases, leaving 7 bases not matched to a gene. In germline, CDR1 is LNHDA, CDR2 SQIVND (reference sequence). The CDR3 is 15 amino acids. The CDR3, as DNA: TGTGCCAGCCAACGTGGGACAGCGAACACCGGGGAGCTGTTTTTT. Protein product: CASQRGTANTGELFF.

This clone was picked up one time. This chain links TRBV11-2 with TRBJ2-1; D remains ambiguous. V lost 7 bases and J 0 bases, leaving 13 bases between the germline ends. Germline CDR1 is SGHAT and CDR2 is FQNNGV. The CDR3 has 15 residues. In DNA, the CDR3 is TGTGCCAGCACCGGAGCGCTGAGCTCCTACAATGAGCAGTTCTTC. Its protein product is CASTGALSSYNEQFF.

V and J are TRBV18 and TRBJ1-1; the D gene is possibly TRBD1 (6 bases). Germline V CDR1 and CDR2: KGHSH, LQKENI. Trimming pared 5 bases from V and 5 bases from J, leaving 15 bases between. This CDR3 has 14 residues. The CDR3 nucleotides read TGTGCCAGCTCAAGGGGGGCCAGGGAAACTGAAGCTTTCTTT. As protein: CASSRGARETEAFF.

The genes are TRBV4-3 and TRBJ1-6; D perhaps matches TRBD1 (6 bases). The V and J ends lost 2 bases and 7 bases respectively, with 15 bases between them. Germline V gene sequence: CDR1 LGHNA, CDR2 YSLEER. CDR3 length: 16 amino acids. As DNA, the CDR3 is TGCGCCAGCAGCCAAAAAATGGGGGCAGAGAATTCACCCCTCCACTTT. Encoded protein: CASSQKMGAENSPLHF.

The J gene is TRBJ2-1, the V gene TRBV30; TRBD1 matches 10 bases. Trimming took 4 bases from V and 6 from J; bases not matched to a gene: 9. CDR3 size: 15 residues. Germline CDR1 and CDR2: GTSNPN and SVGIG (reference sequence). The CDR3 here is CAWKGDRGLINEQFF. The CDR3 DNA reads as TGTGCCTGGAAAGGGGACAGGGGCTTAATCAATGAGCAGTTCTTC.

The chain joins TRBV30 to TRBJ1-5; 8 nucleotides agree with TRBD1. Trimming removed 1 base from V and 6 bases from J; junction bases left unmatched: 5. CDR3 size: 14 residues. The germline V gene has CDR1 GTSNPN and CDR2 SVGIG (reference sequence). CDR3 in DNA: TGTGCCTGGAGTGCGGACAGGGTCGGTCAGCCCCAGCATTTT. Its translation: CAWSADRVGQPQHF.

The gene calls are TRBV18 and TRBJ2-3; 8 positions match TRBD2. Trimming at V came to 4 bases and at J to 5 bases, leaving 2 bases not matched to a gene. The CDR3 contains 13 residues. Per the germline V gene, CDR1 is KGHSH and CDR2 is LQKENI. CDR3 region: CASSQAGEDTQYF. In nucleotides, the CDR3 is TGTGCCAGCTCACAAGCGGGGGAAGATACGCAGTATTTT. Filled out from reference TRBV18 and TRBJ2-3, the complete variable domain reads NAGVMQNPRHLVRRRGQEARLRCSPMKGHSHVYWYRQLPEEGLKFMVYLQKENIIDESGMPKERFSAEFPKEGPSILRIQQVVRGDSAAYFCASSQAGEDTQYFGPGTRLTVL.

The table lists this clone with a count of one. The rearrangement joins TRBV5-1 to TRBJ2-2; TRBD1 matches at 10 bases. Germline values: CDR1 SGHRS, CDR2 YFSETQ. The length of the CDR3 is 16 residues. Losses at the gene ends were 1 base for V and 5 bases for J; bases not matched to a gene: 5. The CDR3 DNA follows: TGCGCCAGCAGCTTGACGGGACAGGGGCATACCGGGGAGCTGTTTTTT. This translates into CASSLTGQGHTGELFF.

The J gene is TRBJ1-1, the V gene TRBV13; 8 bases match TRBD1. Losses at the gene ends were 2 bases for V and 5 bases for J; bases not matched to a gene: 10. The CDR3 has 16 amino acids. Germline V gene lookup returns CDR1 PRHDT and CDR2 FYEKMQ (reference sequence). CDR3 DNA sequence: TGTGCCAGCAGCTTACAAGGACAGGGCTTCTGGACTGAAGCTTTCTTT. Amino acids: CASSLQGQGFWTEAFF. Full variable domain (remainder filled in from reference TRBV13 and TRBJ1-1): AAGVIQSPRHLIKEKRETATLKCYPIPRHDTVYWYQQGPGQDPQFLISFYEKMQSDKGSIPDRFSAQQFSDYHSELNMSSLELGDSALYFCASSLQGQGFWTEAFFGQGTRLTVV.

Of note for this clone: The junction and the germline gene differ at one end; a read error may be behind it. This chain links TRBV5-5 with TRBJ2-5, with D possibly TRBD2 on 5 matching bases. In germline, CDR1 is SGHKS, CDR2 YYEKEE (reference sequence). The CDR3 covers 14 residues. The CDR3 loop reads CASSQGLSGETQYF. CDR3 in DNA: TGCGCCAGCAGCCAAGGTTTGAGCGGAGAGACCCAGTACTTC.

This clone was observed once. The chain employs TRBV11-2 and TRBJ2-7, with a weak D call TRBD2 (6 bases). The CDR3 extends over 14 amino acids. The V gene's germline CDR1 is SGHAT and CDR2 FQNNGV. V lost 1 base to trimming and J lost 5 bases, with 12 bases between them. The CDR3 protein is CASSLVRGAHEQYF. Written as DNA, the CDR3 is TGTGCCAGCAGCTTAGTGCGGGGCGCCCACGAGCAGTACTTC.

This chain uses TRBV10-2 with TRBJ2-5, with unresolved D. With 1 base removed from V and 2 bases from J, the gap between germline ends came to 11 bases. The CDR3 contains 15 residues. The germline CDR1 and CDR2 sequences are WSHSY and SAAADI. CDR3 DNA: TGCGCCAGCAGTGAGTTTGCAGTAGGGCAAGAGACCCAGTACTTC. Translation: CASSEFAVGQETQYF.

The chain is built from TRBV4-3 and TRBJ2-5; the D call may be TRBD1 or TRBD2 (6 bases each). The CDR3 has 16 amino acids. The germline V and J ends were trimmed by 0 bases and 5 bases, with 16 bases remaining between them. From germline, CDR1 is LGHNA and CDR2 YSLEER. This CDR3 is CASSQDLGGPGETQYF. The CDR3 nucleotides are TGCGCCAGCAGCCAAGATCTTGGGGGGCCAGGGGAGACCCAGTACTTC.

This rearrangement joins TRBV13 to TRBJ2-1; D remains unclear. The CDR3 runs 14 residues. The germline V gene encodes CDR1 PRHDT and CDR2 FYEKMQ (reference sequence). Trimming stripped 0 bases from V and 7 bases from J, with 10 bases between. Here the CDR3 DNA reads TGTGCCAGCAGCTTAGGCACCCCTGGGAATGAGCAGTTCTTC. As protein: CASSLGTPGNEQFF.